This T cell receptor (beta chain) was profiled in a study of cytomegalovirus exposure and HLA in healthy donors. Study outcomes and limitations: Per a prior analysis, the majority of TCR beta V segments were productive roughly 87% or roughly 30% of the time.

Primers included in the PCR were 60 Vbeta and 13 Jbeta primers. Sequencing used immunoSEQ multiplex PCR; TCRdb keeps in-frame clones, though not all of them. The table lists under 200,000 clones, about 75% of them singletons. Notes on this clone: Its antigen is as yet unknown.

Germline V lookup: CDR1 PRHDT, CDR2 FYEKMQ (reference sequence). The J segment lost 9 bases and the V segment lost 4 bases, leaving 14 bases of the junction unmatched. The CDR3 consists of 17 residues. Sequenced: PBMCs. This rearrangement joins TRBV13 to TRBJ1-6; 8 bases agree with TRBD1. This TCR derives from a male donor in good health and CMV-seronegative. The CDR3 coding sequence is TGTGCCAGCAGCTCCCTTGCAGGGGGCGTTGGGATTTCACCCCTCCACTTT. Protein product: CASSSLAGGVGISPLHF.